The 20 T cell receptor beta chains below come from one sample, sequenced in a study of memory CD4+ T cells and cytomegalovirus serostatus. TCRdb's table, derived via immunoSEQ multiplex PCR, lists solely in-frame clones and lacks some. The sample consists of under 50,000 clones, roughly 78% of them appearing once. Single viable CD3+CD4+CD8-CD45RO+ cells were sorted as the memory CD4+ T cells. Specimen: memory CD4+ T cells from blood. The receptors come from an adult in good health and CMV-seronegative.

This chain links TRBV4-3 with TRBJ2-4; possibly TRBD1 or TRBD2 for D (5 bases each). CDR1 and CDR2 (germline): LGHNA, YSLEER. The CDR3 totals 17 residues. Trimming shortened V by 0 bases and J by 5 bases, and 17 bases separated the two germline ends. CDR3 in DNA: TGCGCCAGCAGCCAAGATAGCTGGGTAGGGGACGAAAACATTCAGTACTTC. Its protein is CASSQDSWVGDENIQYF.

CDR3 amino acids: CASSPYRGAGNTIYF. CDR3 in DNA: TGTGCCAGCAGCCCATACAGGGGAGCTGGAAACACCATATATTTT. V usage is TRBV7-2 and J usage is TRBJ1-3; 7 bases are a match to TRBD1. J was trimmed by 2 bases and V by 5 bases; bases with no gene match: 6. The CDR3 has 15 residues. Germline CDR1 reads SGHTA; CDR2 reads FQGNSA.

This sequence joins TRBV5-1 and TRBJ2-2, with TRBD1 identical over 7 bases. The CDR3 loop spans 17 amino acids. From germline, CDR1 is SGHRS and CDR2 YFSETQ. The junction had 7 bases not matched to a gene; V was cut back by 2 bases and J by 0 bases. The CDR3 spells CASSFAPTGSNTGELFF. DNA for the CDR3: TGCGCCAGCAGCTTCGCCCCGACAGGGTCGAACACCGGGGAGCTGTTTTTT.

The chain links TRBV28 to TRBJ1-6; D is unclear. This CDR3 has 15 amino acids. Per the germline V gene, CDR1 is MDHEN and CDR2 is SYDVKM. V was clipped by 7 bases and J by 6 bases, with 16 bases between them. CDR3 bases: TGTGCCAGCATAAATGACATACAGAGTAATTCACCCCTCCACTTT. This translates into CASINDIQSNSPLHF. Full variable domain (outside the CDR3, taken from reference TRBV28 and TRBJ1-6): DVKVTQSSRYLVKRTGEKVFLECVQDMDHENMFWYRQDPGLGLRLIYFSYDVKMKEKGDIPEGYSVSREKKERFSLILESASTNQTSMYLCASINDIQSNSPLHFGNGTRLTVT.

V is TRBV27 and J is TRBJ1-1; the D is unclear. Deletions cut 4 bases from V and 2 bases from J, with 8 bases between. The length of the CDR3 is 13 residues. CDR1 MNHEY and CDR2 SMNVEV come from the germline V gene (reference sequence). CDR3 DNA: TGTGCCAGCAGTTCGAGGAGAAACACTGAAGCTTTCTTT. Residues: CASSSRRNTEAFF.

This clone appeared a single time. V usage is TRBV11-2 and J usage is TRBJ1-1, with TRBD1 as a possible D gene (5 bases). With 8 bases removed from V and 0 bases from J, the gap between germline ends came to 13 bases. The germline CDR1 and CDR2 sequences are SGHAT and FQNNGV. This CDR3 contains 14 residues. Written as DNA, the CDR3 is TGTGCCAGCTCATGGGGGACCGTGAACACTGAAGCTTTCTTT. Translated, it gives CASSWGTVNTEAFF.

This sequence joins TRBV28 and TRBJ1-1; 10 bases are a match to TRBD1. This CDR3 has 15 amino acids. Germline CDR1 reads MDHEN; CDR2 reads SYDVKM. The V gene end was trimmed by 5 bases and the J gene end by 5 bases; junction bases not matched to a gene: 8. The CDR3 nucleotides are TGTGCCAGCAGTCCGCGACAGGGGGCGAAAACTGAAGCTTTCTTT. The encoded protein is CASSPRQGAKTEAFF. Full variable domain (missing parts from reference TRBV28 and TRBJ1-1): DVKVTQSSRYLVKRTGEKVFLECVQDMDHENMFWYRQDPGLGLRLIYFSYDVKMKEKGDIPEGYSVSREKKERFSLILESASTNQTSMYLCASSPRQGAKTEAFFGQGTRLTVV.

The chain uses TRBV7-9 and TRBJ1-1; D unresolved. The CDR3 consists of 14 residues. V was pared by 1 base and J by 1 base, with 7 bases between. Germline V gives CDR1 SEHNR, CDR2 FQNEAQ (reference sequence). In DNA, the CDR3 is TGTGCCAGCAGCTTAGGACTGGGGAACACTGAAGCTTTCTTT. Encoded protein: CASSLGLGNTEAFF.

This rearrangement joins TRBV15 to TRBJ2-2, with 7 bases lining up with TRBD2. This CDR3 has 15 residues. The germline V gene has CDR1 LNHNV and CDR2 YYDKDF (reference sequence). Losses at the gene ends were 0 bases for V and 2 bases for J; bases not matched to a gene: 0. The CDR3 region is CATSREGLNTGELFF. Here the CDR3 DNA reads TGTGCCACCAGCAGAGAGGGACTAAACACCGGGGAGCTGTTTTTT.

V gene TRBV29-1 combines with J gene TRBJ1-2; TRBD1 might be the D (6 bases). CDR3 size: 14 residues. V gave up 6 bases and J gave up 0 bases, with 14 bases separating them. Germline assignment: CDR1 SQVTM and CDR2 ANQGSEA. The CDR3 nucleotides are TGCAGCGTCCCCAGGGGACTTTCTAACTATGGCTACACCTTC. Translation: CSVPRGLSNYGYTF.

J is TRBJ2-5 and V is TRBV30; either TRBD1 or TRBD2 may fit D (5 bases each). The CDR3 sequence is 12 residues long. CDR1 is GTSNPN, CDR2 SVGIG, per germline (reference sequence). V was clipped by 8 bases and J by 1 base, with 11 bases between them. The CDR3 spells CALDGGQETQYF. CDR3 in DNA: TGTGCCCTTGATGGGGGCCAAGAGACCCAGTACTTC.

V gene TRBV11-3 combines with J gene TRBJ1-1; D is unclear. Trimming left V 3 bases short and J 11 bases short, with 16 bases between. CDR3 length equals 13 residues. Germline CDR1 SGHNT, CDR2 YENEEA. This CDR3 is CASSLGPSKLAFF. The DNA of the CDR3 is TGTGCCAGCAGCTTGGGCCCCTCAAAGTTGGCTTTCTTT.

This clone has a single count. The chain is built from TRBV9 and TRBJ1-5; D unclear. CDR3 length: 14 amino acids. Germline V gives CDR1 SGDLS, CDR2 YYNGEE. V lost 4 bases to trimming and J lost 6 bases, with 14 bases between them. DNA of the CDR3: TGTGCCAGCAGCCCCGCCCAGGCAGGTCAGCCCCAGCATTTT. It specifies CASSPAQAGQPQHF. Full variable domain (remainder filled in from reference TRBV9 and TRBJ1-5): DSGVTQTPKHLITATGQRVTLRCSPRSGDLSVYWYQQSLDQGLQFLIQYYNGEERAKGNILERFSAQQFPDLHSELNLSSLELGDSALYFCASSPAQAGQPQHFGDGTRLSIL.

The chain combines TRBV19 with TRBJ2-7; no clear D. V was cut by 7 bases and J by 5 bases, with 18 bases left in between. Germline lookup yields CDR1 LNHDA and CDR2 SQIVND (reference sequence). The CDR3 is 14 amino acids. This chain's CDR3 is CASTRRPGEDEQYF. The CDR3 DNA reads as TGTGCCAGTACCCGGCGGCCAGGAGAGGACGAGCAGTACTTC.

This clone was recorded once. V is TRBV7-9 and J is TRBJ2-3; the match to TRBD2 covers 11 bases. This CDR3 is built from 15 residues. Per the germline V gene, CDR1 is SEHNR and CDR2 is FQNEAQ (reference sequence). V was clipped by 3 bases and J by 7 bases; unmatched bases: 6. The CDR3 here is CASSFRTSGSHTQYF. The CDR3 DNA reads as TGTGCCAGCAGCTTCCGGACTAGCGGGTCCCATACGCAGTATTTT.

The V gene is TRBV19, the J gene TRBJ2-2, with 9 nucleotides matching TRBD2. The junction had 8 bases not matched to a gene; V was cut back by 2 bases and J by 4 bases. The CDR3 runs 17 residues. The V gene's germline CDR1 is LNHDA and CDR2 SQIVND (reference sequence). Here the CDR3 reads CASSIRRSGGLTGELFF. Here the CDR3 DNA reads TGTGCCAGTAGTATAAGAAGGAGCGGGGGGCTCACCGGGGAGCTGTTTTTT. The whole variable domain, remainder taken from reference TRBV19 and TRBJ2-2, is DGGITQSPKYLFRKEGQNVTLSCEQNLNHDAMYWYRQDPGQGLRLIYYSQIVNDFQKGDIAEGYSVSREKKESFPLTVTSAQKNPTAFYLCASSIRRSGGLTGELFFGEGSRLTVL.

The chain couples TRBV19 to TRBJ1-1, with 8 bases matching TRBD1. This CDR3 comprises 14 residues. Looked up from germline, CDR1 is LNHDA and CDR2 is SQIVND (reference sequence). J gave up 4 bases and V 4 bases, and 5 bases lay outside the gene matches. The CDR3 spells CASSTAQGVTEAFF. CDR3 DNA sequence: TGTGCCAGTAGTACAGCACAGGGGGTCACTGAAGCTTTCTTT.

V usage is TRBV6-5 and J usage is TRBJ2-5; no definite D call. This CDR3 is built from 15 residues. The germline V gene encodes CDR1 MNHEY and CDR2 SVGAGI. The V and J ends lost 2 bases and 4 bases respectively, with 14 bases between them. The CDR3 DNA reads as TGTGCCAGCAGTTACGCCTCCTGGGGTGGAGAGACCCAGTACTTC. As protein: CASSYASWGGETQYF.

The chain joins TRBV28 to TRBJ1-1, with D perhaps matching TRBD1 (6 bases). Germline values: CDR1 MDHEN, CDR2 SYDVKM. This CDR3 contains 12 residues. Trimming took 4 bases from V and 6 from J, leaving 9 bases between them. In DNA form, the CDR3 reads TGTGCCAGCAGTTGGGGGCGGGCTGAAGCTTTCTTT. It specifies CASSWGRAEAFF.

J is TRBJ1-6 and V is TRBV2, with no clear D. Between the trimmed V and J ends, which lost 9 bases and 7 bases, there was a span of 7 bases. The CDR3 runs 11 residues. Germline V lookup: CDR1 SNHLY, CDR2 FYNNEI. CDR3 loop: CASLGNSPLHF. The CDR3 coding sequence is TGTGCCAGTCTAGGGAATTCACCCCTCCACTTT.